This TCR beta chain was sequenced during a study of blood T cell repertoires in COVID-19. Study at large: Acute and convalescent COVID-19 samples came from the United States, Italy and Spain. The analysed material was cDNA or gDNA that came from T cells, B-cell-depleted T cells, or PBMCs.

Seattle patient enrollment occurred during active infection, with longitudinal follow-up thereafter. Trimming cost V 3 bases and J 1 base, with 6 bases left between them. This CDR3 comprises 13 residues. Germline V lookup: CDR1 SNHLY, CDR2 FYNNEI. How the authors handled the data: Amplification of reference gene primers was used by the study to estimate nucleated cell counts. Repertoires were generated with immunoSEQ multiplex PCR, while TCRdb's copy carries only in-frame clones and drops some. For V, J and clone size, that table is used; D and trimming come from the DNA. The sample lists some 260,000 clones, around 90% occurring once.

The rearrangement joins TRBV2 to TRBJ1-1, with D hard to call. The sample taken for sequencing was peripheral blood. This receptor was obtained from an older woman with COVID-19, enrolled during active disease. DNA of the CDR3: TGTGCCAGCAGTGAGAGGGCGAACACTGAAGCTTTCTTT. Protein product: CASSERANTEAFF.